This T cell receptor (beta chain) was recorded in a study of cytomegalovirus exposure and HLA in healthy donors. General observations from the study: A further, later analysis showed that HLA-associated TCR beta chains (compared with equally common others) were more clonally expanded.

This PCR relied on a set of 60 Vbeta primers and 13 Jbeta primers. Only in-frame clones appear in the TCRdb table, and some are missing; sequencing was by immunoSEQ multiplex PCR. Among around 150,000 clones listed, 64% were seen once. The CDR3 is 15 residues long. The V end was cut by 0 bases, the J end by 5 bases, with 15 bases between. Germline CDR1 is SGHRS and CDR2 is YFSETQ. This clone was detected a few times. Its antigen is unknown. This TCR derives from a woman in her thirties in good health and CMV-seropositive. The source material was PBMCs. The V call is TRBV5-1, the J call TRBJ2-7; D is possibly TRBD1 (7 bases). In DNA, the CDR3 is TGCGCCAGCAGCTTGGGACAGGGAGGTTACAACGAGCAGTACTTC. Translation gives CASSLGQGGYNEQYF.